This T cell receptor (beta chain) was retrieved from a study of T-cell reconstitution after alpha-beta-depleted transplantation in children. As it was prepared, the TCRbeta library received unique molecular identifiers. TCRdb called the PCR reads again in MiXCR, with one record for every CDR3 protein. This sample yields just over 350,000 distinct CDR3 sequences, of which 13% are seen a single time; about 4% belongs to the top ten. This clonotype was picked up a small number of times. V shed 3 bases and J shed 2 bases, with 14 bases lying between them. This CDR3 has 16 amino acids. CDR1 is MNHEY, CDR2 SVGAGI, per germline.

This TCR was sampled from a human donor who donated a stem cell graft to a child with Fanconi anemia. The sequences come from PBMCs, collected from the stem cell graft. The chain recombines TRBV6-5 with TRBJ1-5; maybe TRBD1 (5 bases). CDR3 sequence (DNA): TGTGCCAGCAGTTATAATAGGCAGGGAGGCAATCAGCCCCAGCATTTT. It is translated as CASSYNRQGGNQPQHF.